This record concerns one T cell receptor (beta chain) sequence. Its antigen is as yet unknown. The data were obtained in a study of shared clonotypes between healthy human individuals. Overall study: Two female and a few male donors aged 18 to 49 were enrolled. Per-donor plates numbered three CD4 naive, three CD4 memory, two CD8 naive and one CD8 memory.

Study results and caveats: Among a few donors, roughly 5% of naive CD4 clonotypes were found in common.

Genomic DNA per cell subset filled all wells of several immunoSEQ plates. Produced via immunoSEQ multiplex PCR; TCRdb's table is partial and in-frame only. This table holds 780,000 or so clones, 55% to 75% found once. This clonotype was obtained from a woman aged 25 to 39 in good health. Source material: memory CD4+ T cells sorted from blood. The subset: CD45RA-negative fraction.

The CDR3 loop reads CASSESFYSYEQYF. The CDR3 coding sequence is TGTGCCAGTAGTGAGAGTTTTTACTCCTACGAGCAGTACTTC. V is TRBV19 and J is TRBJ2-7; the D is unclear. The CDR3 covers 14 residues. Germline-derived CDR1 and CDR2 are LNHDA and SQIVND (reference sequence). Trimming took 5 bases from V and 0 from J, leaving 11 bases between them.